This TCR beta chain was recorded in a study of T cell repertoires in cytomegalovirus infection. Across the whole study: Recently identified HLA-C-restricted CMV epitopes were among the peptides used.

This clonotype was recorded at least ten times. Its antigen remains unidentified. TCRdb recomputed calls from the reads with MiXCR, one row per CDR3 protein. The table shows approximately 300,000 distinct CDR3 sequences, with 20% to 25% occurring only once. Sequencing used cultured PBMCs, obtained from culture after CMV antigen stimulation. This clonotype was obtained from a human donor in good health (CMV status not recorded). Some clones in this sample may be carry-over from other donors' samples.

In DNA form, the CDR3 reads TGTGCCAGCAGCTTACAGAGTCCTAACTATGGCTACACCTTC. This encodes CASSLQSPNYGYTF. The chain links TRBV7-8 to TRBJ1-2; no firm D call. The V and J ends lost 2 bases and 0 bases respectively, with 7 bases between them. Germline-derived CDR1 and CDR2 are SGHVS and FQNEAQ. The CDR3 is made up of 14 amino acids.